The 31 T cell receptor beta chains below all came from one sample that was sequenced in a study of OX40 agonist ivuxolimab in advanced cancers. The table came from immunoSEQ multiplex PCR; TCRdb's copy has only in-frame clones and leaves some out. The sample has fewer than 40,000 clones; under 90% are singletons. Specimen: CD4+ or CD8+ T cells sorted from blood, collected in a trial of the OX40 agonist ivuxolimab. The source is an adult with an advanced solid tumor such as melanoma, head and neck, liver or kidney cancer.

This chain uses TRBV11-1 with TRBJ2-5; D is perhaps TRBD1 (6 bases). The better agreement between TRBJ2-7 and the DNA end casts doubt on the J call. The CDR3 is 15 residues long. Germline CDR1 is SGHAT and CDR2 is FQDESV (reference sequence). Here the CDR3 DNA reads TGTGCCAGCAGCTTTAGAGGCCTGGGGGCGGACGAGCAGTACTTC. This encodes CASSFRGLGADEQYF.

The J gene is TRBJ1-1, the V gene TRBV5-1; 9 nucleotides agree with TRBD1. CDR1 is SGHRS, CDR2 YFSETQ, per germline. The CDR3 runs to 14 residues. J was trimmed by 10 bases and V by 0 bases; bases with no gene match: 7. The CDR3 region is CASSLARTGERAFF. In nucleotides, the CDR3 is TGCGCCAGCAGCTTGGCCCGGACAGGGGAGCGAGCTTTCTTT.

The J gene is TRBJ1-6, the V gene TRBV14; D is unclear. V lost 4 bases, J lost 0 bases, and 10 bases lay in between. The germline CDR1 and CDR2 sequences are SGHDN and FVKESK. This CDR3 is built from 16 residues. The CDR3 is CASSLGRSSYNSPLHF. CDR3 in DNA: TGTGCCAGCAGCCTCGGACGGAGCTCCTATAATTCACCCCTCCACTTT. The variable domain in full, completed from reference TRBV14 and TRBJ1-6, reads EAGVTQFPSHSVIEKGQTVTLRCDPISGHDNLYWYRRVMGKEIKFLLHFVKESKQDESGMPNNRFLAERTGGTYSTLKVQPAELEDSGVYFCASSLGRSSYNSPLHFGNGTRLTVT.

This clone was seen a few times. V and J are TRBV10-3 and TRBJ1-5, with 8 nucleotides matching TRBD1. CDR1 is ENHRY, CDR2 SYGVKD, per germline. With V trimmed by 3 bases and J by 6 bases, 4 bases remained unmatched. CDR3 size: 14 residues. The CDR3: CAISDQGAGQPQHF. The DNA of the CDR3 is TGTGCCATCAGTGATCAGGGGGCTGGTCAGCCCCAGCATTTT.

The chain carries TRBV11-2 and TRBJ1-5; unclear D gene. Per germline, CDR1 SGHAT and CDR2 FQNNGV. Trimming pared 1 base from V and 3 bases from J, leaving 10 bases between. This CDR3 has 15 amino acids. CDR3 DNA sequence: TGTGCCAGCAGCTTAGTACCCGGGAACAATCAGCCCCAGCATTTT. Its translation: CASSLVPGNNQPQHF.

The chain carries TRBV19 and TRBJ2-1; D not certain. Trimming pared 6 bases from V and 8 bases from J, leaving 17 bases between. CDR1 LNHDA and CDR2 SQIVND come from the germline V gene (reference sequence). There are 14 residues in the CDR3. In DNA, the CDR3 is TGTGCCAGTAGCCCCGCGCCCAGAGTTTATGAGCAGTTCTTC. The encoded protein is CASSPAPRVYEQFF.

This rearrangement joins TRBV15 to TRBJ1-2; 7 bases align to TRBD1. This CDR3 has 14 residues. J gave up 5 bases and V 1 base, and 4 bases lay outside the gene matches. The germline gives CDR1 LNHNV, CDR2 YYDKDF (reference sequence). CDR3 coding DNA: TGTGCCACCAGCAGAGCAGGGGGTGGTTATGGCTACACCTTC. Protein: CATSRAGGGYGYTF.

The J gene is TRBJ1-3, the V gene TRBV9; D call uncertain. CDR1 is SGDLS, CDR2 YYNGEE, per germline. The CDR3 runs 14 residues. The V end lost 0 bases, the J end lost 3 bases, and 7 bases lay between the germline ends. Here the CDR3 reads CASSVGQFGNTIYF. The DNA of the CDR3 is TGTGCCAGCAGCGTAGGGCAGTTTGGAAACACCATATATTTT.

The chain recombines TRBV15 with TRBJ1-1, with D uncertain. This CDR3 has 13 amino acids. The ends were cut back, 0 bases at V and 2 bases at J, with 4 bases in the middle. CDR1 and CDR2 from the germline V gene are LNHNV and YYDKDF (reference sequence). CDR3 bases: TGTGCCACCAGCAGAGATGACAACACTGAAGCTTTCTTT. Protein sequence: CATSRDDNTEAFF.

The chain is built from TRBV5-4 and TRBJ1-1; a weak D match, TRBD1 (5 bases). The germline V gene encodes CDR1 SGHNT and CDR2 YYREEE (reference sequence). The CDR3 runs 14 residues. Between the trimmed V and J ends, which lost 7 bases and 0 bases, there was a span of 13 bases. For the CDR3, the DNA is TGTGCCAGCCGCCCCGGGGGGGTGAACACTGAAGCTTTCTTT. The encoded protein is CASRPGGVNTEAFF.

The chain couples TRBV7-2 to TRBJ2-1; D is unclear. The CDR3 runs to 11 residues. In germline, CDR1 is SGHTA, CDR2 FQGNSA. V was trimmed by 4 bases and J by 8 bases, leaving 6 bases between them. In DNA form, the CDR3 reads TGTGCCAGCAGCTACCTCTATGAGCAGTTCTTC. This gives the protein CASSYLYEQFF.

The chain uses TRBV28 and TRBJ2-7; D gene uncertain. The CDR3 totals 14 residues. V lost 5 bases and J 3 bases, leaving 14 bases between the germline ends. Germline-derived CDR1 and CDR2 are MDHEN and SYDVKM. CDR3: CASSRTPEDYEQYF. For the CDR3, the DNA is TGTGCCAGCAGTCGGACCCCCGAAGACTACGAGCAGTACTTC.

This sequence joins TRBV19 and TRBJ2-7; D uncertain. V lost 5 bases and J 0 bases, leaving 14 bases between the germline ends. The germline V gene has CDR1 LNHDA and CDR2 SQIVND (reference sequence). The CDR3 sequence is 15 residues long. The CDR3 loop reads CASSLDAGFSYEQYF. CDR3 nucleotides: TGTGCCAGTAGTTTGGACGCCGGATTCTCCTACGAGCAGTACTTC.

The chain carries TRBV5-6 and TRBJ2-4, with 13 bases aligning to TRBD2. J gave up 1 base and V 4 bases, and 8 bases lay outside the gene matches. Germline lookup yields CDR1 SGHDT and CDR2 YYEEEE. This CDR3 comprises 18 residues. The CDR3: CASSHGLAGVEAKNIQYF. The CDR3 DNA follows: TGTGCCAGCAGCCATGGACTAGCGGGAGTGGAGGCCAAAAACATTCAGTACTTC.

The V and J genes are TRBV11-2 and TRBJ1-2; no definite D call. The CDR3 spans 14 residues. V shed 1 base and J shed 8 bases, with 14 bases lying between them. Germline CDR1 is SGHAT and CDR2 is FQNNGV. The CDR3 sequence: CASSLGSTPRGYTF. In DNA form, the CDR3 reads TGTGCCAGCAGCTTAGGGTCGACCCCTAGGGGCTACACCTTC.

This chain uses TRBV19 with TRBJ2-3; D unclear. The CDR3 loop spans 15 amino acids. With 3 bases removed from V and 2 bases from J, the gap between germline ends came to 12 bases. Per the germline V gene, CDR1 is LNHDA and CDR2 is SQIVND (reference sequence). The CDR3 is CASSMQRSITDTQYF. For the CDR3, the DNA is TGTGCCAGTAGTATGCAGAGAAGTATCACAGATACGCAGTATTTT.

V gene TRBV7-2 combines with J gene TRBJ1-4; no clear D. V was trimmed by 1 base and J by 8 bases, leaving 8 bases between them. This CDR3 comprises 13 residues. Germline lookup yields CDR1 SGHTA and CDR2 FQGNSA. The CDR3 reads CASSLVGSEKLFF. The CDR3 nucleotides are TGTGCCAGCAGCTTAGTGGGCAGCGAAAAACTGTTTTTT.

Here the CDR3 reads CASSVQVSGANVLTF. CDR3 DNA sequence: TGTGCCAGCAGCGTACAGGTCTCTGGGGCCAACGTCCTGACTTTC. V is TRBV9 and J is TRBJ2-6; D unclear. This CDR3 contains 15 residues. The germline V gene encodes CDR1 SGDLS and CDR2 YYNGEE. The V gene lost 1 base and the J gene lost 0 bases, with 5 bases spanning the gap.

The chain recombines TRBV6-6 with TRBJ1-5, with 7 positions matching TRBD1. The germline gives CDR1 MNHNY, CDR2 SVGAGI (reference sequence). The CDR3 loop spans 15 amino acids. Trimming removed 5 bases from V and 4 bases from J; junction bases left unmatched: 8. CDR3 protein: CASSHPGGVNQPQHF. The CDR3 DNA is TGTGCCAGCAGTCACCCAGGGGGGGTGAATCAGCCCCAGCATTTT.

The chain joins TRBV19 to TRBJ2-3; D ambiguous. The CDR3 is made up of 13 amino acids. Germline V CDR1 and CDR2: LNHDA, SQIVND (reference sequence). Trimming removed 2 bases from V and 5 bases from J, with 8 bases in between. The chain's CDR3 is CASSIMSQDTQYF. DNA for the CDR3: TGTGCCAGTAGTATAATGAGCCAAGATACGCAGTATTTT.

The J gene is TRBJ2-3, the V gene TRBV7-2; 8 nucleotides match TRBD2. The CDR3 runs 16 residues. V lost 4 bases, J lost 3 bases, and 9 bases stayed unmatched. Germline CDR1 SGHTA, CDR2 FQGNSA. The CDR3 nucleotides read TGTGCCAGCAGCTCAATCGGGGGGGCTGGTACAGATACGCAGTATTTT. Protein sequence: CASSSIGGAGTDTQYF.

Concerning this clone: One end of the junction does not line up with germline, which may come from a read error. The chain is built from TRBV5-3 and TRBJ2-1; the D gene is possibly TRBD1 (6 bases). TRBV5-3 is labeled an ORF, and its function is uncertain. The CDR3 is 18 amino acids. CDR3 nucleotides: TGTGCCAGAAGCTTGGTTTGCAGGCGTTGGGGGCCCTACAAGGAGCAGTTCTTC. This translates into CARSLVCRRWGPYKEQFF.

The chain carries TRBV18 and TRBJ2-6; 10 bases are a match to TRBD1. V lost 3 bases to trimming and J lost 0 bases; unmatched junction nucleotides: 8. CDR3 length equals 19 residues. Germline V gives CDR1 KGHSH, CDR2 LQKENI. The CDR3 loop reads CASSPETGGPLSGANVLTF. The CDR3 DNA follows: TGTGCCAGCTCACCGGAGACAGGGGGCCCACTCTCTGGGGCCAACGTCCTGACTTTC.

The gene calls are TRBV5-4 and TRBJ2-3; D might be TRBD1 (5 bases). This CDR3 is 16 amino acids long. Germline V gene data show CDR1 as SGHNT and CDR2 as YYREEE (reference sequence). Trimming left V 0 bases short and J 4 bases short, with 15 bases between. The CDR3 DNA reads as TGTGCCAGCAGCTTGGCCTCTACAGGTGGCTCAGATACGCAGTATTTT. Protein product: CASSLASTGGSDTQYF.

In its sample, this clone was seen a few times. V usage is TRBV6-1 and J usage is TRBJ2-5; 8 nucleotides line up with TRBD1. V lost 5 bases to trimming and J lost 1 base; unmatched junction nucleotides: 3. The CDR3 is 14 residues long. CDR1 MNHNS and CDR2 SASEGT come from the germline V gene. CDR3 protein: CASSSTGAQETQYF. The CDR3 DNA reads TGTGCCAGCAGTTCGACAGGGGCCCAAGAGACCCAGTACTTC.

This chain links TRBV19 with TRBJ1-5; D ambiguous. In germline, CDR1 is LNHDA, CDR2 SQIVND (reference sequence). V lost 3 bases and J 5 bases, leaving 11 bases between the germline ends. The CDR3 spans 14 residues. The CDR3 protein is CASSIFWGDQPQHF. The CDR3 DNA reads TGTGCCAGTAGTATTTTTTGGGGTGATCAGCCCCAGCATTTT.

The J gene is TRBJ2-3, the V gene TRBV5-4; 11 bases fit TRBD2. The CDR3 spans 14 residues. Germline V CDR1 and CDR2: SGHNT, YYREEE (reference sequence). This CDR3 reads CAWRVAGGTDTQYF. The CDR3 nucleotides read TGTGCTTGGAGGGTAGCGGGGGGGACAGATACGCAGTATTTT.

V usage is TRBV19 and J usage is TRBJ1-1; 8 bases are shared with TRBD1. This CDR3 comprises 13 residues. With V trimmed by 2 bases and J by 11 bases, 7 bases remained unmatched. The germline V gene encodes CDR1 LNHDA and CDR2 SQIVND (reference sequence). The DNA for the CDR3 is TGTGCCAGTAGTATATTCACCGGGACAGGTGCTTTCTTT. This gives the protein CASSIFTGTGAFF.

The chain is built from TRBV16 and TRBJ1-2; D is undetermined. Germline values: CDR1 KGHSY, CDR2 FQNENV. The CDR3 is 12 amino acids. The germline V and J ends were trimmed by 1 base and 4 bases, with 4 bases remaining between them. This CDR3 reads CASSQLTYGYTF. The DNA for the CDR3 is TGTGCCAGCAGCCAATTGACCTATGGCTACACCTTC.

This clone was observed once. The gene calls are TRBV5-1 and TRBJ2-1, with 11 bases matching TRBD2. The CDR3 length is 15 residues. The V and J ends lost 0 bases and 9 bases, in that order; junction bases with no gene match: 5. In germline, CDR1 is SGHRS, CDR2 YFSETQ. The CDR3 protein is CASSLVLSGGVEQFF. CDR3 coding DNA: TGCGCCAGCAGCTTGGTACTTAGCGGGGGGGTTGAGCAGTTCTTC.

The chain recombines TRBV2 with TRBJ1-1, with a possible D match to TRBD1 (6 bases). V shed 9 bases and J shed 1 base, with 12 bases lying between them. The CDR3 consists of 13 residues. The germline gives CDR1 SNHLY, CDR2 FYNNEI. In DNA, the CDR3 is TGTGCCAGTACCAGGGGCCCGAACACTGAAGCTTTCTTT. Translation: CASTRGPNTEAFF.